This T cell receptor beta chain stems from a study of T cells in Graves' hyperthyroidism and ophthalmopathy. Study-level points and caveats: Appearing also in blood were most of the thyroid clonotypes expanded above 0.001.

The table lists this clonotype with many counts. The target antigen is unknown. Uncontrolled infection, other autoimmune disease, pregnancy or lactation disqualified patients from enrolment. Using RNA transcripts as the source, TCR beta CDR3 regions were amplified. The TCR CDR3 first-round RT-PCR relied on the HTBI primer set. From the multiplex PCR reads, TCRdb called clonotypes with MiXCR, one entry per CDR3 protein. The sample lists hundreds of thousands of distinct CDR3 sequences, 13% to 15% seen once, with 9.5% to 15% in the top ten. The germline V gene has CDR1 SGHRS and CDR2 YFSETQ. The CDR3 is 13 residues long. Trimming cost V 1 base and J 6 bases, with 11 bases left between them.

The sequenced sample consisted of blood. The chain recombines TRBV5-1 with TRBJ2-7; D uncertain. The sequence was collected from a woman aged 50 to 60 with Graves' ophthalmopathy. The CDR3 nucleotides are TGCGCCAGCAGCTTGAGGCAGTCTGGCGAGCAGTACTTC. Its translation: CASSLRQSGEQYF.